This T cell receptor (beta chain) was sequenced during a study of blood T cell repertoires in COVID-19. For the study at large: There were acute and convalescent COVID-19 samples, and they came from the United States, Italy and Spain. Sample material is recorded as cDNA or gDNA derived from T cells, B-cell-depleted T cells, or PBMCs.

This CDR3 region has 17 residues. In the authors' methods: Quantification of nucleated cells was approximated via reference gene primer amplification. Libraries were prepared by immunoSEQ multiplex PCR; TCRdb keeps only in-frame clonotypes and omits some of them. The DNA was the basis for D and trimming; V, J and clone size are from that table. The sample carries about 230,000 clones, 83% recorded once. The clonotype comes from a woman aged 50 to 60 with acute or convalescent COVID-19. The genes are TRBV21-1 and TRBJ1-6; the table's D call of TRBD1 was not tested on the DNA. TRBV21-1 is designated a pseudogene. The sequencing sample was made of peripheral blood. The CDR3 is CASSTDSGRLYNSPLHF. The CDR3 DNA sequence: TGTGCCAGCAGCACTGACTCAGGGCGGCTCTATAATTCACCCCTCCACTTT.